This T cell receptor beta chain was recovered during a study of STAT5B mutations in CD4+ large granular lymphocyte leukemia. Study-level information: Healthy donors showed HLA-associated enrichment of the CDR3 'QG' motif.

Looked up from germline, CDR1 is SGHKS and CDR2 is YYEKEE (reference sequence). The CDR3 covers 13 residues. Trimming took 0 bases from V and 10 from J, leaving 11 bases between them. This clone has a handful of counts. Its antigen is still unknown. Clones were sequenced by immunoSEQ multiplex PCR, and TCRdb holds only the in-frame ones, with some missing. The table lists approximately 27,000 clones, 81% of them singletons. Study results and limitations: TRBV06-family usage was enriched in top patient clones (8/27) versus controls (2/35). Main leukemic clonotypes were patient-specific, but roughly 26% appeared at low frequency elsewhere.

The rearrangement joins TRBV5-5 to TRBJ2-1; D gene unclear. The receptor was derived from a human donor in good health. Specimen: CD4+ T cells from blood buffy coats. CDR3 nucleotides: TGTGCCAGCAGCTTGGGCGTAATCGGGGAGCAGTTCTTC. Protein: CASSLGVIGEQFF.